This is a list of T cell receptor beta chains from one sample in a study of blood T cell repertoires in COVID-19. Clones were read by immunoSEQ multiplex PCR, and TCRdb kept only the in-frame ones, dropping some. Among 200,000 to 300,000 clones listed, around nine tenths were seen once. The sample taken for sequencing was peripheral blood. These TCRs come from a man in his forties who had recovered from COVID-19. CDR3s include the opening cysteine and the closing phenylalanine or tryptophan. D genes are given only for firm matches. Clone size is shown for a subset of rows, as once, few, many or a class of expanded clone.

D gene | clone size | J gene | CDR3 length | V gene | CDR3 protein | CDR3 DNA
TRBD2 | . | TRBJ2-7 | 14 | TRBV14 | CASSPSGSWYEQYF | TGTGCCAGCAGCCCCAGCGGGAGTTGGTACGAGCAGTACTTC
. | once | TRBJ1-2 | 12 | TRBV12-5 | CASGGQKYGYTF | TGTGCTAGTGGTGGACAGAAGTATGGCTACACCTTC
. | . | TRBJ2-5 | 14 | TRBV4-3 | CASSQGPNQETQYF | TGCGCCAGCAGCCAAGGGCCGAACCAAGAGACCCAGTACTTC
. | . | TRBJ2-3 | 17 | TRBV5-1 | CASSLDPTGTGTDTQYF | TGCGCCAGCAGCTTGGACCCGACAGGGACTGGCACAGATACGCAGTATTTT
. | . | TRBJ2-3 | 15 | TRBV18 | CASSPGGRVTDTQYF | TGTGCCAGCTCACCCGGGGGGCGGGTCACAGATACGCAGTATTTT
. | once | TRBJ1-2 | 15 | TRBV7-9 | CATAPGGALDYGYTF | TGTGCCACCGCGCCGGGGGGGGCTCTTGACTATGGCTACACCTTC
TRBD2 | many | TRBJ2-3 | 15 | TRBV6-5 | CASSGTSVVTDTQYF | TGTGCCAGCAGCGGGACTAGCGTTGTCACAGATACGCAGTATTTT
. | . | TRBJ1-2 | 13 | TRBV3-1/TRBV3-2 | CASSHAGSGGYTF | TGTGCCAGCAGCCATGCAGGGTCGGGTGGCTACACCTTC
TRBD1 | . | TRBJ1-1 | 16 | TRBV5-6 | CASSGGAPTGGTEAFF | TGTGCCAGCAGCGGCGGAGCGCCGACAGGGGGAACTGAAGCTTTCTTT
. | . | TRBJ2-1 | 16 | TRBV7-8 | CASSLLRLARYNEQFF | TGTGCCAGCAGCTTACTCCGGCTAGCGCGATACAATGAGCAGTTCTTC
. | . | TRBJ1-1 | 13 | TRBV27 | CASSLTTGTEAFF | TGTGCCAGCAGTCTTACGACAGGCACTGAAGCTTTCTTT
. | . | TRBJ1-4 | 13 | TRBV27 | CARNESTNEKLFF | TGTGCCCGCAACGAGTCAACTAATGAAAAACTGTTTTTT
TRBD1 | . | TRBJ1-2 | 13 | TRBV7-3 | CASSLGTGDGYTF | TGTGCCAGCAGCCTGGGGACAGGGGATGGCTACACCTTC
. | once | TRBJ2-1 | 11 | TRBV20-1 | CSARRYNEQFF | TGCAGTGCTAGACGCTACAATGAGCAGTTCTTC
TRBD1 | . | TRBJ2-7 | 16 | TRBV2 | CASREESGTGVDEQYF | TGTGCCAGCAGGGAGGAATCCGGGACAGGGGTCGACGAGCAGTACTTC
. | . | TRBJ1-4 | 13 | TRBV6-5 | CASSYSRLGRLFF | TGTGCCAGCAGTTACTCACGATTAGGGAGGCTGTTTTTT
TRBD2 | . | TRBJ2-5 | 15 | TRBV5-6 | CASSLLAGGGKTQYF | TGTGCCAGCAGCTTACTAGCGGGAGGTGGAAAGACCCAGTACTTC
. | . | TRBJ2-2 | 12 | TRBV30 | CAWIQGPGELFF | TGTGCCTGGATCCAGGGTCCCGGGGAGCTGTTTTTT
TRBD1 | . | TRBJ1-4 | 14 | TRBV27 | CASSPDRGYEKLFF | TGTGCCAGCAGCCCGGACAGGGGCTATGAAAAACTGTTTTTT
. | . | TRBJ2-7 | 17 | TRBV28 | CASSLSPGRYASYEQYF | TGTGCCAGCAGTTTATCTCCAGGTCGTTACGCATCCTACGAGCAGTACTTC
. | . | TRBJ2-7 | 14 | TRBV3-1/TRBV3-2 | CASSPRVGGYEQYF | TGTGCCAGCAGCCCGCGGGTAGGGGGCTACGAGCAGTACTTC
. | . | TRBJ1-3 | 15 | TRBV7-2 | CASSPRRLREDTIYF | TGTGCCAGCAGCCCTAGGAGGCTCCGTGAGGACACCATATATTTT
TRBD1 | . | TRBJ1-4 | 14 | TRBV11-2 | CASSLDRGNEKLFF | TGTGCCAGCAGCTTAGACAGGGGGAATGAAAAACTGTTTTTT
. | . | TRBJ1-6 | 15 | TRBV27 | CASIKTTGYNSPLHF | TGTGCCAGCATCAAAACCACGGGCTATAATTCACCCCTCCACTTT
TRBD2 | . | TRBJ2-3 | 16 | TRBV7-8 | CASSLVAGGVTDTQYF | TGTGCCAGCAGCTTAGTAGCGGGGGGGGTCACAGATACGCAGTATTTT
. | . | TRBJ2-7 | 14 | TRBV11-2 | CASSLERAGYEQYF | TGTGCCAGCAGCTTAGAAAGGGCGGGCTACGAGCAGTACTTC
TRBD1 | . | TRBJ2-7 | 14 | TRBV2 | CASISGTGGYGQYF | TGTGCCAGCATCTCCGGGACAGGGGGCTATGGGCAGTACTTC
TRBD1 | . | TRBJ2-7 | 14 | TRBV27 | CASSTRQGSYEQYF | TGTGCCAGCAGTACCAGACAGGGAAGCTACGAGCAGTACTTC
TRBD1 | . | TRBJ2-6 | 18 | TRBV19 | CASSMRTGPNSGANVLTF | TGTGCCAGTAGTATGAGGACAGGTCCTAACTCTGGGGCCAACGTCCTGACTTTC
. | . | TRBJ1-5 | 15 | TRBV19 | CASSLKHSIGQPQHF | TGTGCCAGTAGTCTGAAGCATTCAATCGGTCAGCCCCAGCATTTT
. | . | TRBJ1-1 | 15 | TRBV4-2 | CASSQEQGINTEAFF | TGTGCCAGCAGCCAAGAACAGGGCATTAACACTGAAGCTTTCTTT
. | . | TRBJ2-7 | 15 | TRBV30 | CAWSVRGSGSYEQYF | TGTGCCTGGAGTGTACGAGGGAGCGGCTCCTACGAGCAGTACTTC
TRBD2 | once | TRBJ2-7 | 17 | TRBV2 | CASWGLAGESPNYEQYF | TGTGCCAGCTGGGGACTAGCGGGAGAGTCCCCCAACTACGAGCAGTACTTC
TRBD1 | . | TRBJ1-4 | 15 | TRBV7-2 | CASSPLTGGYTGLFF | TGTGCCAGCAGCCCCTTGACAGGGGGTTATACGGGTCTGTTTTTT
TRBD1 | . | TRBJ2-7 | 14 | TRBV12-5 | CASGKDRSSYEQYF | TGTGCTAGTGGGAAGGACAGGAGCTCCTACGAGCAGTACTTC
. | . | TRBJ1-6 | 15 | TRBV19 | CATSSGSSYNSPLHF | TGTGCCACCTCCTCCGGGAGCTCCTATAATTCACCCCTCCACTTT
TRBD2 | . | TRBJ2-1 | 15 | TRBV27 | CASSSLGGTYNEQFF | TGTGCCAGCAGTTCTCTCGGGGGGACCTACAATGAGCAGTTCTTC
. | . | TRBJ2-1 | 16 | TRBV19 | CASSVEASGSYNEQFF | TGTGCCAGTAGTGTGGAGGCGAGCGGGTCCTACAATGAGCAGTTCTTC
. | . | TRBJ2-1 | 14 | TRBV11-3 | CASAIGGSYNEQFF | TGTGCCAGCGCCATCGGGGGCTCCTACAATGAGCAGTTCTTC
. | . | TRBJ2-5 | 16 | TRBV7-9 | CASSLGANSRGETQYF | TGTGCCAGCAGCTTGGGTGCGAATTCCCGAGGAGAGACCCAGTACTTC
. | . | TRBJ2-7 | 14 | TRBV2 | CASIERDHSYEQYF | TGTGCCAGCATCGAGAGGGATCACTCCTACGAGCAGTACTTC